This TCR beta chain emerged from a study of T cell clones after liver transplantation. Per the germline V gene, CDR1 is SQVTM and CDR2 is ANQGSEA. The CDR3 has 16 residues. Unmatched junction bases numbered 6, after V lost 2 bases and J lost 0 bases. Profiled with immunoSEQ multiplex PCR; TCRdb holds only in-frame clones, not every one. The table lists some 59,000 clones, over 70% of them singletons. This TCR derives from a human donor who received a liver transplant. The J gene is TRBJ2-4, the V gene TRBV29-1, with 8 bases matching TRBD1. This specimen consisted of CD4+ T cells from blood, obtained before liver transplant. CDR3 in DNA: TGCAGCGTTGAACCTGGACAGGGACTAGCCAAAAACATTCAGTACTTC. As protein: CSVEPGQGLAKNIQYF.